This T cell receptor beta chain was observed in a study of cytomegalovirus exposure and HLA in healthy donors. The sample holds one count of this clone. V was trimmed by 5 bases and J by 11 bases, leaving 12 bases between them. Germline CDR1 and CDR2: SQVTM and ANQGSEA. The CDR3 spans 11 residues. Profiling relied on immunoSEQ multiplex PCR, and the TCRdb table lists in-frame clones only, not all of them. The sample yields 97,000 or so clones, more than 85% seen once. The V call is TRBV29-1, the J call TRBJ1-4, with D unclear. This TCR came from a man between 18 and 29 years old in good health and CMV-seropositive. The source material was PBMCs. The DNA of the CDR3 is TGCAGCGTTATTGGTCGGGATAAACTGTTTTTT. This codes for CSVIGRDKLFF.